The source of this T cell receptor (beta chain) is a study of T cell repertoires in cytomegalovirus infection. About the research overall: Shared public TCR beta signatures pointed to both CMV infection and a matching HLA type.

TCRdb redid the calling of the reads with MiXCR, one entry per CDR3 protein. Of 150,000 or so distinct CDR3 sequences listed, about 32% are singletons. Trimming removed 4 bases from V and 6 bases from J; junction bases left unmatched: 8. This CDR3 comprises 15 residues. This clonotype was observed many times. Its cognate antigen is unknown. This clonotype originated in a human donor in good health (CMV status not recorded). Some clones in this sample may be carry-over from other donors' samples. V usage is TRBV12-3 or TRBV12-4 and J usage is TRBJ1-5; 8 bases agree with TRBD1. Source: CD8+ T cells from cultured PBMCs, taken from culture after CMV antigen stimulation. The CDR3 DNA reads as TGTGCCAGCAGTTCCGTCTCAGGGGGCGGTCAGCCCCAGCATTTT. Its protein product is CASSSVSGGGQPQHF.